The clone carrying this TCR beta chain showed up just once. RNA in amounts of roughly 0.5 to 1 ug was reverse transcribed with random hexamers. TCRdb fed the immunoSEQ multiplex PCR reads into MiXCR, producing one record per CDR3 protein. The sample records about 140,000 distinct CDR3 sequences, 85% to 95% being singletons. The CDR3 runs to 14 residues. V lost 1 base to trimming and J lost 6 bases, with 13 bases between them. Germline V CDR1 and CDR2: LNHNV, YYDKDF (reference sequence). This entry belongs to a study of CD8 T cells in Susac syndrome. Source material: CD4+ T cells from PBMCs. The rearrangement joins TRBV15 to TRBJ2-7; D is uncertain. This TCR came from a human donor with Susac syndrome. CDR3 loop: CATSRGDSQGEQYF. The CDR3 bases are TGTGCCACCAGCAGAGGAGACTCACAAGGCGAGCAGTACTTC.